This T cell receptor (beta chain) was retrieved from a study of T cell repertoires in cytomegalovirus infection. The CDR3 loop spans 14 amino acids. CDR1 MDHEN and CDR2 SYDVKM come from the germline V gene. The J segment lost 1 base and the V segment lost 5 bases, leaving 2 bases of the junction unmatched. Notes on this clonotype: Given a much more abundant clone one base away, this may be a read error.

From the reads, TCRdb called clonotypes with MiXCR, one entry per CDR3 protein. The repertoire holds around 740,000 distinct CDR3 sequences, with roughly 35% as singletons. Material for sequencing was PBMCs. This sequence joins TRBV28 and TRBJ1-5, with TRBD1 identical over 7 bases. The source is a human donor in good health (CMV status not recorded). Some clones in this sample may be carry-over from other donors' samples. The CDR3 coding sequence is TGTGCCAGCAGTCAGACAGGGAGCAATCAGCCCCAGCATTTT. Translating it yields CASSQTGSNQPQHF.